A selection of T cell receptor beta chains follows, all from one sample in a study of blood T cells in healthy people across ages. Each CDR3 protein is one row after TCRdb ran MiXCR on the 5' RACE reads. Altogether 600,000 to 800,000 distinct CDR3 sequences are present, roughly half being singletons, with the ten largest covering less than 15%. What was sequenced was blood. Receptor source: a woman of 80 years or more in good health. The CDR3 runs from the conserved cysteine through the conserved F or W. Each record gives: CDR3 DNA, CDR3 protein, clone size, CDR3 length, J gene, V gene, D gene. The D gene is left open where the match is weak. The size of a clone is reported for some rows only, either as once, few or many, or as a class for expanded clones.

DNA: TGTGCCAGCAGCCCAAACCCCAACACTGAGCAGTTCTTC
CDR3: CASSPNPNTEQFF
size: few
length: 13
J: TRBJ2-1
V: TRBV7-3
D: .

DNA: TGTGCCAGCAGCTCTCAGCTCAATGAGCAGTTCTTC
CDR3: CASSSQLNEQFF
size: many
length: 12
J: TRBJ2-1
V: TRBV11-2
D: .

DNA: TGCAGTGCTACCCTTAGCGCGGAGAGCTCCTACAATGAGCAGTTCTTC
CDR3: CSATLSAESSYNEQFF
size: many
length: 16
J: TRBJ2-1
V: TRBV20-1
D: .

DNA: TGTGCCAGCAGCTTAACCGCTAGCTACGAGCAGTACTTC
CDR3: CASSLTASYEQYF
size: few
length: 13
J: TRBJ2-7
V: TRBV7-2
D: .

DNA: TGTGCCAGCAGCTTAGACAGGGGAAGCAATGAGCAGTTCTTC
CDR3: CASSLDRGSNEQFF
size: .
length: 14
J: TRBJ2-1
V: TRBV13
D: TRBD1

DNA: TGCAGCGCTAGAGTGGGCCAGGGGTTCGATGAGCAGTTCTTC
CDR3: CSARVGQGFDEQFF
size: .
length: 14
J: TRBJ2-1
V: TRBV20-1
D: .

DNA: TGCGCCAGCAGCTTTTTCGGTAGCGGGGAAGATACGCAGTATTTT
CDR3: CASSFFGSGEDTQYF
size: many
length: 15
J: TRBJ2-3
V: TRBV5-1
D: TRBD2

DNA: TGCAGTGCCTCGGGCGGCACCTCTAACTATGGCTACACCTTC
CDR3: CSASGGTSNYGYTF
size: .
length: 14
J: TRBJ1-2
V: TRBV20-1
D: .

DNA: TGTGCCAGTAGAACGGGCAGAGTGTGGGCAGATACGCAGTATTTT
CDR3: CASRTGRVWADTQYF
size: .
length: 15
J: TRBJ2-3
V: TRBV12-3/TRBV12-4
D: .

DNA: TGCAGTGCTATCCGGACAGGGATCGGCAATCAGCCCCAGCATTTT
CDR3: CSAIRTGIGNQPQHF
size: few
length: 15
J: TRBJ1-5
V: TRBV20-1
D: TRBD1

DNA: TGCAGCGCAATGGACACCTACAACGAGCAGTTCTTC
CDR3: CSAMDTYNEQFF
size: .
length: 12
J: TRBJ2-1
V: TRBV29-1
D: .

DNA: TGCAGTGCGCGACTAGCGATCATCGCAGATACGCAGTATTTT
CDR3: CSARLAIIADTQYF
size: .
length: 14
J: TRBJ2-3
V: TRBV20-1
D: TRBD2

DNA: TGTGCCAGCAGTGCCCTCGGAACGAATTCACCCCTCCACTTT
CDR3: CASSALGTNSPLHF
size: .
length: 14
J: TRBJ1-6
V: TRBV2
D: .

DNA: TGTGCCAGCAGGCCCGGGTTTAACTCCTACAATGAGCAGTTCTTC
CDR3: CASRPGFNSYNEQFF
size: .
length: 15
J: TRBJ2-1
V: TRBV12-3/TRBV12-4
D: .

DNA: TGTGCCAACAGTTTTTGGTCAGGGGGCGCCGAGGCCGACGAGCAGTACTTC
CDR3: CANSFWSGGAEADEQYF
size: .
length: 17
J: TRBJ2-7
V: TRBV28
D: TRBD1

DNA: TGCGCCAGCAGCCCTGAGACGGGTAGCCTCCGGTGGAATAGTGGCTACACCTTC
CDR3: CASSPETGSLRWNSGYTF
size: .
length: 18
J: TRBJ1-2
V: TRBV5-1
D: .

DNA: TGCAGTGCCACACTAGCGGGCCAGACGCAAGAGACCCAGTACTTC
CDR3: CSATLAGQTQETQYF
size: many
length: 15
J: TRBJ2-5
V: TRBV20-1
D: TRBD2

DNA: TGTGCCAGCAGCCAAGTGACAGGGGGCTTTTCAGATACGCAGTATTTT
CDR3: CASSQVTGGFSDTQYF
size: few
length: 16
J: TRBJ2-3
V: TRBV14
D: TRBD1

DNA: TGTGCCAGCAGCTCGGGGCGATATGGCTACACCTTC
CDR3: CASSSGRYGYTF
size: .
length: 12
J: TRBJ1-2
V: TRBV27
D: .